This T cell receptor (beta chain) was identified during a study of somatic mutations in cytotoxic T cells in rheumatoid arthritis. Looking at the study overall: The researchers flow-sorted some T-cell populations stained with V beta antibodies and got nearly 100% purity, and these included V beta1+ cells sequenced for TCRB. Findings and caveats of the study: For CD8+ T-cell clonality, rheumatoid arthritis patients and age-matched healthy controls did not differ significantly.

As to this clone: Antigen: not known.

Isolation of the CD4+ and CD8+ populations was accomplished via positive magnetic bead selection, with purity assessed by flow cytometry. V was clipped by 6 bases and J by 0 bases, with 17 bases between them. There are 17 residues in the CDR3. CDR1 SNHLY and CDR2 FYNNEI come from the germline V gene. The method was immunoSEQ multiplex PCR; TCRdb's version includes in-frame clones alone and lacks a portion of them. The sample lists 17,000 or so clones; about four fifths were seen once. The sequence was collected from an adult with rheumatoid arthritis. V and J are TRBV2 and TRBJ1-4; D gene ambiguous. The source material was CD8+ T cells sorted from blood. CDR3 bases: TGTGCCAGCAGCGTATACAGTAGTAGAACAACTAATGAAAAACTGTTTTTT. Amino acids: CASSVYSSRTTNEKLFF.